The present entry profiles one T cell receptor beta chain with its context. The V gene lost 3 bases and the J gene lost 9 bases, with 14 bases spanning the gap. There are 14 residues in the CDR3. Germline V CDR1 and CDR2: LGHNA, YNFKEQ. This sample stems from a study of blood T cell repertoires in COVID-19. Some clones are missing from TCRdb's copy, which holds only in-frame ones; the method was immunoSEQ multiplex PCR. The sample lists 310,000 or so clones, approximately 90% occurring once. Membership in each cohort depended on participant-reported clinical history. The sequenced sample was PBMCs or T cells enriched from blood (not recorded which). The receptor's source is a middle-aged woman who had recovered from COVID-19. The genes are TRBV4-2 and TRBJ2-2; tentative D call: TRBD1 (5 bases). CDR3 protein: CASSQVSAGRELFF. The DNA for the CDR3 is TGTGCCAGCAGCCAGGTTTCGGCAGGGAGGGAGCTGTTTTTT.